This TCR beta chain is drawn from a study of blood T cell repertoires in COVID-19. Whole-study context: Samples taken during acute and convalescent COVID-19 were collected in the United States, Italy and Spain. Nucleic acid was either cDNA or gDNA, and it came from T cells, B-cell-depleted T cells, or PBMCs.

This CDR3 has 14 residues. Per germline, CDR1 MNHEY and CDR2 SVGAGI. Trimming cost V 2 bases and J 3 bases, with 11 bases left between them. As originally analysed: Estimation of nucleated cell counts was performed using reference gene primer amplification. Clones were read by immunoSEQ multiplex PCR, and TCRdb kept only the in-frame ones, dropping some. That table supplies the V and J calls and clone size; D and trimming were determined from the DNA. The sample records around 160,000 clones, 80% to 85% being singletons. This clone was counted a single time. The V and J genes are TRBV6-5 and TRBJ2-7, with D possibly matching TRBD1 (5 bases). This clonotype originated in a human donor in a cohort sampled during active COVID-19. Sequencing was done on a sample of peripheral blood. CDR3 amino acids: CASSYATGFYEQYF. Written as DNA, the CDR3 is TGTGCCAGCAGTTACGCTACAGGATTCTACGAGCAGTACTTC.